This TCR beta chain was found in a study of T-cell memory formation after mild COVID-19. The overall study: Clustering of TCRs was largely donor specific.

The CDR3 loop spans 16 amino acids. Per the germline V gene, CDR1 is SEHNR and CDR2 is FQNEAQ (reference sequence). V was cut by 1 base and J by 4 bases, with 16 bases left in between. Note on this clonotype: Its matching antigen is unknown.

Constant-segment primers served in 5'RACE that generated TCR alpha and TCR beta cDNA libraries bearing sample barcodes and UMIs. Via MiXCR, TCRdb re-called the 5' RACE reads, giving one row per CDR3 protein. The sample has fewer than 300,000 distinct CDR3 sequences, 15% to 20% seen once. Study-level points and caveats: Still unconfirmed is whether the second-wave clones peaking on day 37 recognized SARS-CoV-2.

The clonotype originates from a man younger than 30 who had mild COVID-19 (a few samples of this study predate the infection). Cell type and time point are not known. V usage is TRBV7-9 and J usage is TRBJ2-5, with a possible D match to TRBD2 (6 bases). What was sequenced was PBMCs or a T cell subset sorted from them (not recorded which). The CDR3 sequence is CASSLGLGGALETQYF. CDR3 DNA: TGTGCCAGCAGCTTAGGACTAGGAGGCGCATTAGAGACCCAGTACTTC.